This TCR beta chain was captured in a study of blood T cell repertoires in COVID-19 (dated by TCRdb to about 2020). Concerning the study at large: The collaborator samples originated in the United States, Italy and Spain and spanned the acute and convalescent phases of COVID-19. The material from the prospective study consisted of cDNA or gDNA derived from T cells, B-cell-depleted T cells, or PBMCs. Subjects who had been exposed to COVID-19, were actively infected with it, or had recovered from it provided the deeply sampled blood TCRbeta repertoires that made up the dataset. Nearly every sample came with metadata listing a de-identified subject ID, COVID-19 status, age in years and sex. Samples were obtained from the ongoing ImmuneRACE study (first 160 participants) and from roughly 1,300 subjects provided by 6 global collaborators. A freely available public database, intended as a resource for researchers studying the immune response to SARS-CoV-2, is where the repertoires were released. HLA class I and class II types, where available, came from metadata supplied by the sample provider rather than from assay-based typing. On the study overall, not on this receptor specifically: How much clinical and demographic metadata was included differed by source and by participant, and the metadata was provided uncurated.

This clone was seen a few times. Its specific antigen is unknown. No clone much larger than this one lies a single base away; base qualities are absent. From its cysteine to its phenylalanine, the CDR3 spans 17 amino acids. Only the CDR3 DNA is retained, 51 bases long and in frame from the first base. V is trimmed back by 0 bases and J by 2 bases, and the junction contains 7 bases that no gene match accounts for. Reading the germline V gene gives CDR1 SGDLS and CDR2 YYNGEE. Collaborating institutions collected whole blood in K2EDTA tubes following their own protocols. For TCRbeta analysis, collaborators shipped samples as frozen whole blood, isolated PBMCs, or DNA extracted from either of those sample types. TCRbeta CDR3 regions were amplified from genomic DNA by means of the immunoSEQ Assay, a bias-controlled multiplex PCR. As for the original processing: The number of nucleated cells in each sample was estimated from the amplification of reference gene primers within the assay. To quantify the absolute abundance of each unique TCRbeta CDR3 rearrangement, sequence reads were collapsed and filtered. For each sample, productive Simpson clonality was calculated as the square root of Simpson's diversity index over productive rearrangements. The table comes from immuneACCESS by way of TCRdb, which keeps in-frame sequences with V and J called. Part of the clones is missing from these tables; in studies checked, under half for an unresolved V gene and the rest for unknown reasons. The V and J calls and the clone size are those of that table, but D and trimming were determined from the DNA. This sample holds roughly 80,000 clones; about 88% were observed only once. Clones ranked in the top ten supply roughly 15% of the sample.

This TCR was sampled from a woman older than 75 with active or convalescent COVID-19. The specimen was peripheral blood. The rearrangement joined TRBV9 to TRBJ2-1; TRBD2 aligns with 8 central bases. The DNA sequence reads TGTGCCAGCAGCGTAGGAGTAGCGGGGACCACCTACAATGAGCAGTTCTTC. This yields the protein CASSVGVAGTTYNEQFF.